This record looks at one T cell receptor (beta chain) sequence and its context. The antigen is unknown. The sample comes from a study of identical twins. Study results and limitations: In drawing conclusions, the study used cross-sectional statistical analysis and did not follow the same donors.

Germline V CDR1 and CDR2: SGHNT, YYREEE (reference sequence). The CDR3 runs 16 residues. The trim removed 0 bases at V and 0 bases at J, leaving 5 bases unmatched. TCRdb re-derived calls from the 5' RACE reads in MiXCR, one entry per CDR3 protein. The top ten clones hold roughly 3.7% of a sample with 250,000 or so distinct CDR3 sequences, around 6.6% of them seen once. This same sample was also taken into another study, of yellow fever vaccine responses in identical twins. Per that study: The authors reported partly convergent, partly personalized vaccine responses in identical twins.

The genes are TRBV5-4 and TRBJ2-5; TRBD2 matches 7 bases. The receptor's source is a woman younger than 30 in good health. Sequencing was performed on memory (CD45RO+) T cells sorted from blood. Here the CDR3 reads CASSLGQGLYQETQYF. The CDR3 nucleotides are TGTGCCAGCAGCTTGGGGCAGGGACTATACCAAGAGACCCAGTACTTC.